This is a list of T cell receptor beta chains from one sample in a study of regulatory T cells in long-lasting Graves disease. MiXCR, run by TCRdb on the multiplex PCR reads, gives a single entry per CDR3 protein. The sample has under 500,000 distinct CDR3 sequences, around 20% seen once; the top ten hold about 8.3%. This specimen was peripheral blood mononuclear cells (PBMCs), taken when the disease was refractory, from a patient treated with antithyroid drugs. These receptors originate from a female donor with Graves disease. Each CDR3 is given with its conserved first and last residue. Fields, in order: clone size, V gene, J gene, CDR3 protein. Rows may omit the clone size; those that give it use once, few, many or a size class.

size: many
V: TRBV27
J: TRBJ1-4
CDR3: CASSPKGGQGATNEKLFF

size: -
V: TRBV5-5
J: TRBJ2-5
CDR3: CASRFMGTAGTQYF

size: many
V: TRBV29-1
J: TRBJ2-7
CDR3: CSFRTSGTYEQYF

size: few
V: TRBV6-5
J: TRBJ2-3
CDR3: CASSFSGSAHTQYF

size: many
V: TRBV2
J: TRBJ2-2
CDR3: CASIGSGSRTGELFF

size: -
V: TRBV18
J: TRBJ1-1
CDR3: CASSPPSSLNTEAFF

size: -
V: TRBV20-1
J: TRBJ2-7
CDR3: CSARDMKGYEQYF

size: many
V: TRBV5-1
J: TRBJ2-7
CDR3: CASSGPGDAYEQYF

size: many
V: TRBV28
J: TRBJ1-2
CDR3: CASSFIVNTGSGNYGYTF

size: few
V: TRBV7-2
J: TRBJ2-1
CDR3: CASTVYNEQFF

size: -
V: TRBV10-3
J: TRBJ2-1
CDR3: CAISESIAGGPGNEQFF

size: -
V: TRBV4-1
J: TRBJ2-7
CDR3: CASSLMPDTSYEQYF

size: -
V: TRBV7-3
J: TRBJ2-7
CDR3: CASSGEHSYEQYF

size: many
V: TRBV28
J: TRBJ1-2
CDR3: CASSLSGLNYGYTF

size: -
V: TRBV7-9
J: TRBJ1-2
CDR3: CASGTGGINYGYTF

size: -
V: TRBV6-5
J: TRBJ2-2
CDR3: CASSYSPGLEVTGELFF

size: -
V: TRBV20-1
J: TRBJ1-1
CDR3: CSAMDAENTEAFF

size: few
V: TRBV6-1
J: TRBJ1-5
CDR3: CASNERFAPDNQPQHF

size: many
V: TRBV10-3
J: TRBJ1-5
CDR3: CAISGTGTAVTLINQPQHF

size: many
V: TRBV27
J: TRBJ2-5
CDR3: CASSSEGEETQYF

size: -
V: TRBV11-2
J: TRBJ2-2
CDR3: CASSFPPLAGGPGTGELFF

size: -
V: TRBV28
J: TRBJ2-2
CDR3: CASSFDPAANTGELFF

size: few
V: TRBV14
J: TRBJ1-6
CDR3: CASSATGQYNSPLHF

size: few
V: TRBV7-2
J: TRBJ2-5
CDR3: CASSSDRTQETQYF

size: many
V: TRBV7-3
J: TRBJ2-5
CDR3: CASSTTANARDRKETQYF

size: many
V: TRBV2
J: TRBJ2-5
CDR3: CASRELAAVGETQYF

size: -
V: TRBV19
J: TRBJ2-2
CDR3: CASSPQGGPFGELFF

size: -
V: TRBV5-6
J: TRBJ2-7
CDR3: CASSWVGAGIYEQYF

size: -
V: TRBV11-2
J: TRBJ2-3
CDR3: CASSLTGGGSDTQYF

size: few
V: TRBV7-9
J: TRBJ1-3
CDR3: CASRSPGPTSGNTIYF

size: -
V: TRBV7-8
J: TRBJ2-3
CDR3: CASIPLDATDTQYF

size: -
V: TRBV15
J: TRBJ2-1
CDR3: CATSERFRDRAGSGRANEQFF

size: -
V: TRBV4-1
J: TRBJ2-7
CDR3: CASSQVGLAVYEQYF

size: -
V: TRBV5-4
J: TRBJ2-2
CDR3: CASSFAGLNTGELFF

size: many
V: TRBV5-1
J: TRBJ2-7
CDR3: CASSSIAGGSYEQYF

size: few
V: TRBV29-1
J: TRBJ2-7
CDR3: CSVTPGQGPNEQYF

size: few
V: TRBV10-3
J: TRBJ2-7
CDR3: CASRRGTGSFSEQYF

size: many
V: TRBV28
J: TRBJ2-7
CDR3: CASSLPLSYEQYF

size: -
V: TRBV10-3
J: TRBJ2-1
CDR3: CAISGVRNYNEQFF

size: many
V: TRBV28
J: TRBJ2-7
CDR3: CASSFSQLGQYF

size: -
V: TRBV6-6
J: TRBJ2-7
CDR3: CASSYSSEVYEQYF

size: many
V: TRBV28
J: TRBJ2-2
CDR3: CASSSNAGYTGELFF

size: many
V: TRBV12-3/TRBV12-4
J: TRBJ1-3
CDR3: CASSATGDSGNTIYF

size: many
V: TRBV12-3/TRBV12-4
J: TRBJ1-3
CDR3: CASTPVSGNTIYF

size: many
V: TRBV6-1
J: TRBJ1-2
CDR3: CASRGPGYGYTF

size: many
V: TRBV11-1
J: TRBJ1-1
CDR3: CASSLAPGGFTEAFF

size: few
V: TRBV5-1
J: TRBJ1-6
CDR3: CASSLEGSSYNSPLHF

size: -
V: TRBV5-1
J: TRBJ1-1
CDR3: CASSLVTGNTEASF

size: few
V: TRBV30
J: TRBJ1-2
CDR3: CAWSIPDRPNYGYTF